A selection of T cell receptor beta chains follows, all from one sample in a study of persistence of HIV-infected CD4 T cells. Generated by immunoSEQ multiplex PCR, the TCRdb table keeps only in-frame clones and is missing some. The table has over 40,000 clones, around 78% seen once; the top ten hold approximately 15%. These receptors are not linked to any known antigen. The sample consisted of CD4+ T cells sorted from PBMCs after 18-hour stimulation, taken from a patient who received antiretroviral therapy. These TCRs come from an adult man with HIV who was CMV-seropositive. CDR3s include the opening cysteine and the closing phenylalanine or tryptophan. A D gene is named only where the DNA matches it firmly. The size entry is marked missing in some rows and otherwise reads once, few, many or a size class.

j_call d_call v_call clone_size cdr3_nt cdr3_aa
TRBJ2-1 TRBD1 TRBV29-1 once TGCAGCGTTGAAGGACAGGGCGCCGAGGGGCAGTTCTTC CSVEGQGAEGQFF
TRBJ1-6 . TRBV9 . TGTGCCAGCAGCTCTGGACCTTCCCGAGCGACTGGTAATTCACCCCTCCACTTT CASSSGPSRATGNSPLHF
TRBJ2-1 TRBD1 TRBV6-5 . TGTGCCAGCAGCCTCGGGACAGGGAATTACAATGAGCAGTTCTTC CASSLGTGNYNEQFF
TRBJ2-5 . TRBV7-2 . TGTGCCAGCAGCTCATCCCGGCTTTGGGGGGAGACCCAGTACTTC CASSSSRLWGETQYF
TRBJ1-6 . TRBV12-3/TRBV12-4 . TGTGCCAGCAGTTTAAGGAAAGGGGACCTCCACTTT CASSLRKGDLHF
TRBJ1-4 TRBD1 TRBV6-6 . TGTGCCAGCAGTTACTTACGGGACAGGGAAGTAAAACTGTTTTTT CASSYLRDREVKLFF
TRBJ2-6 TRBD2 TRBV7-2 . TGTGCCAGCAGCTTAGGAGCGGGGGGCTCTGGGGCCAACGTCCTGACTTTC CASSLGAGGSGANVLTF
TRBJ2-5 TRBD1 TRBV15 . TGTGCCACCAGCAGTCGGACAGGCCAAGAGACCCAGTACTTC CATSSRTGQETQYF
TRBJ1-5 TRBD1 TRBV6-5 . TGTGCCAGCGCTTGGGACAGGTTCGGTCAGCCCCAGCATTTT CASAWDRFGQPQHF
TRBJ2-1 TRBD1 TRBV5-4 . TGTGCCAGCAGCTGGACAGGGTTTGGCGATGAGCAGTTCTTC CASSWTGFGDEQFF
TRBJ2-7 TRBD2 TRBV6-1 . TGTGCCAGCAGTGAAATGGTCGGGAGGAACTACGAGCAGTACTTC CASSEMVGRNYEQYF
TRBJ2-1 TRBD1 TRBV5-4 . TGTGCCAGCAGCGGCGAACGGACAGGCAACAATGAGCAGTTCTTC CASSGERTGNNEQFF
TRBJ1-5 . TRBV19 . . CAAHFAGQGAYSCNQPQHF
TRBJ2-3 . TRBV24-1 . TGTGCCACCAGTGATTCCCTAACCACAGATACGCAGTATTTT CATSDSLTTDTQYF
TRBJ1-3 . TRBV3-1/TRBV3-2 . TGTGCCAGCAGCCAAGTTTGGCGGGGAACTGGAAACACCATATATTTT CASSQVWRGTGNTIYF
TRBJ2-1 TRBD2 TRBV5-4 . TGTGCCAGCAGCTTGGTTTCCGGGCTAGCGGGAGGGGATGAGCAGTTCTTC CASSLVSGLAGGDEQFF
TRBJ2-3 TRBD2 TRBV13 . TGTGCCAGCAGCCCCCTTGGCGGGAGTCCAGATACGCAGTATTTT CASSPLGGSPDTQYF
TRBJ1-5 . TRBV4-2 . TGTGCCAGCAGCCGAAACCGGGGGTCAGTTCAGCCCCAGCATTTT CASSRNRGSVQPQHF
TRBJ1-2 . TRBV7-2 . TGTGCCAGCAGCTTAGCCCAGGAGAGGTTTTATGGCTACACCTTC CASSLAQERFYGYTF